This TCR beta chain was captured in a study of human T cells and chemical hapten exposure. Background on the study: Mostly female, the patients presented with alopecia areata, totalis or universalis.

Specified time point: pre-sensitization, week 0. Treatment described: therapeutic diphenylcyclopropenone sensitization with weekly scalp DPC. TCRdb redid the calling of the RACE reads with MiXCR, one entry per CDR3 protein. Altogether about 77,000 distinct CDR3 sequences are present, approximately 15% being singletons, with the ten largest covering roughly 4.6%. This sample comprised whole blood, obtained in connection with sensitization to the hapten diphenylcyclopropenone (DPC). The TCR comes from a woman aged 45-65 years with alopecia areata. Some clones in this sample may be carry-over from other donors' samples.

CDR3 in amino acids: CASSLGAGAKAFF. The DNA for the CDR3 is TGTGCCAGCAGTTTAGGCGCCGGGGCAAAAGCTTTCTTT. The chain uses TRBV28 and TRBJ1-1; a possible D gene is TRBD1 (5 bases). Per germline, CDR1 MDHEN and CDR2 SYDVKM. The CDR3 length is 13 residues. V lost 2 bases, J lost 9 bases, and 13 bases lay in between.